What follows are 30 T cell receptor beta chains derived from one specimen sequenced in a study of T cell responses to AZD1222 COVID-19 vaccine. Produced via immunoSEQ multiplex PCR; TCRdb's table is partial and in-frame only. The sample has about 160,000 clones, around 89% seen once. The starting material was peripheral blood, obtained 28 days after the second AZD1222 dose. The receptors derive from an adult who received the AZD1222 COVID-19 vaccine.

The chain combines TRBV18 with TRBJ2-7; D gene unclear. The germline V gene encodes CDR1 KGHSH and CDR2 LQKENI. The CDR3 loop spans 13 amino acids. V lost 6 bases, J lost 5 bases, and 14 bases lay in between. In DNA, the CDR3 is TGTGCCAGCTCCCCCGCCGCGTCTCACGAGCAGTACTTC. Translating it yields CASSPAASHEQYF.

This clone was detected once. J is TRBJ1-4 and V is TRBV12-3 or TRBV12-4; the D is unclear. V was trimmed by 6 bases and J by 8 bases, leaving 10 bases between them. This CDR3 has 12 amino acids. This CDR3 is CASRTAKEKLFF. The DNA of the CDR3 is TGTGCCAGCAGGACGGCGAAAGAAAAACTGTTTTTT.

The rearrangement links TRBV6-5 to TRBJ2-2, with 9 nucleotides matching TRBD2. Germline V gene lookup returns CDR1 MNHEY and CDR2 SVGAGI. V was clipped by 6 bases and J by 6 bases; unmatched bases: 8. This CDR3 is built from 15 residues. The CDR3 here is CASSPLAGQAGELFF. The DNA of the CDR3 is TGTGCCAGCAGCCCCCTAGCGGGGCAGGCCGGGGAGCTGTTTTTT.

The chain couples TRBV12-3 or TRBV12-4 to TRBJ2-7; D gene ambiguous. V gave up 5 bases and J gave up 6 bases, with 8 bases separating them. The CDR3 is 11 amino acids. The CDR3 DNA follows: TGTGCCAGCAGTAAACAACGCGAGCAGTACTTC. This translates into CASSKQREQYF.

This clone was counted between two and nine times. The chain joins TRBV7-9 to TRBJ1-4, with D unclear. CDR1 SEHNR and CDR2 FQNEAQ come from the germline V gene (reference sequence). The V and J ends lost 2 bases and 0 bases respectively, with 7 bases between them. The CDR3 loop spans 15 amino acids. Here the CDR3 reads CASSLSIATNEKLFF. The CDR3 coding sequence is TGTGCCAGCAGCTTATCGATTGCAACTAATGAAAAACTGTTTTTT.

The chain couples TRBV30 to TRBJ2-5; 7 nucleotides align to TRBD2. Germline V gene lookup returns CDR1 GTSNPN and CDR2 SVGIG (reference sequence). After removal of 2 bases from V and 2 bases from J, the junction contained 5 bases not matched to a gene. This CDR3 comprises 14 residues. CDR3 sequence (DNA): TGTGCCTGGAGTAGCGGGGCCCTACAAGAGACCCAGTACTTC. Its translation: CAWSSGALQETQYF.

V usage is TRBV2 and J usage is TRBJ1-1; D possibly corresponds to TRBD1 (5 bases). This CDR3 spans 13 amino acids. The V end lost 8 bases, the J end lost 2 bases, and 12 bases lay between the germline ends. Germline loops: CDR1 SNHLY, CDR2 FYNNEI. This CDR3 reads CASGAEGNTEAFF. The CDR3 nucleotides are TGTGCCAGCGGGGCGGAGGGCAACACTGAAGCTTTCTTT.

This clone was seen more than once but under ten times. The chain has TRBV7-3 and TRBJ1-5; 7 bases agree with TRBD1. This CDR3 region has 15 residues. CDR1 is SGHTA and CDR2 is FQGTGA in the germline V gene. The junction had 5 bases not matched to a gene; V was cut back by 3 bases and J by 3 bases. The CDR3 region has the DNA TGTGCCAGCAGCTTGGGGACAGCCAACAATCAGCCCCAGCATTTT. Translated, it gives CASSLGTANNQPQHF.

The gene calls are TRBV29-1 and TRBJ1-6; D perhaps matches TRBD1 (5 bases). V was shortened by 4 bases and J by 6 bases, with 10 bases between the two germline ends. This CDR3 comprises 13 residues. The germline CDR1 and CDR2 sequences are SQVTM and ANQGSEA. CDR3 amino acids: CSVGGGPNSPLHF. The CDR3 DNA is TGCAGCGTTGGGGGGGGACCTAATTCACCCCTCCACTTT.

This chain links TRBV5-5 with TRBJ2-7; TRBD1 is a possible D gene (5 bases). CDR1 is SGHKS and CDR2 is YYEKEE in the germline V gene (reference sequence). The V end was cut by 2 bases, the J end by 3 bases, with 18 bases between. This CDR3 is 16 amino acids long. CDR3 in amino acids: CASSLMGQGSLYEQYF. CDR3 DNA sequence: TGTGCCAGCAGCTTAATGGGGCAGGGTTCACTCTACGAGCAGTACTTC.

The V gene is TRBV30, the J gene TRBJ2-7, with a tentative D call TRBD2 (7 bases). This CDR3 region has 15 residues. Trimming left V 1 base short and J 6 bases short, with 19 bases between. From germline, CDR1 is GTSNPN and CDR2 SVGIG (reference sequence). The CDR3 sequence: CAWSERGGRNREQYF. For the CDR3, the DNA is TGTGCCTGGAGTGAAAGGGGGGGGCGCAACCGCGAGCAGTACTTC.

The chain couples TRBV4-2 to TRBJ1-3; D unresolved. Germline CDR1 reads LGHNA; CDR2 reads YNFKEQ. Trimming cost V 3 bases and J 4 bases, with 4 bases left between them. The CDR3 runs 12 residues. CDR3 nucleotide sequence: TGTGCCAGCAGCCAGGGCGGAAACACCATATATTTT. Its translation: CASSQGGNTIYF.

This clone has more than one count but fewer than ten. This sequence joins TRBV29-1 and TRBJ1-4; D perhaps matches TRBD1 (6 bases). V gave up 5 bases and J gave up 6 bases, with 16 bases separating them. The CDR3 runs to 14 residues. The germline gives CDR1 SQVTM, CDR2 ANQGSEA. The CDR3 DNA reads TGCAGCGTTAAGGAGCGACAGGCGGATGAAAAACTGTTTTTT. Residues: CSVKERQADEKLFF.

This clone turned up a few times. The chain couples TRBV5-6 to TRBJ2-6, with a possible D match to TRBD1 (6 bases). Germline lookup yields CDR1 SGHDT and CDR2 YYEEEE. CDR3 length: 16 residues. Trimming shortened V by 4 bases and J by 0 bases, and 11 bases separated the two germline ends. The CDR3 loop reads CASSGGASSGANVLTF. For the CDR3, the DNA is TGTGCCAGCAGCGGGGGCGCAAGCTCTGGGGCCAACGTCCTGACTTTC.

The chain couples TRBV7-3 to TRBJ1-1; no definite D call. Germline CDR1 reads SGHTA; CDR2 reads FQGTGA. This CDR3 has 14 amino acids. V was cut by 8 bases and J by 4 bases, with 17 bases left in between. In DNA, the CDR3 is TGTGCCAGCGGGGTGGTGGGCTGGGGCACTGAAGCTTTCTTT. The encoded protein is CASGVVGWGTEAFF.

This clone was seen only a few times. This chain joins TRBV27 and TRBJ1-1; D unresolved. CDR3 length: 13 amino acids. Deletions cut 1 base from V and 3 bases from J, with 6 bases between. CDR1 MNHEY and CDR2 SMNVEV come from the germline V gene (reference sequence). For the CDR3, the DNA is TGTGCCAGCAGTTTATGGGATTACACTGAAGCTTTCTTT. Encoded protein: CASSLWDYTEAFF.

The genes are TRBV11-3 and TRBJ2-7; the D call may be TRBD1 or TRBD2 (5 bases each). The CDR3 has 15 residues. V was clipped by 6 bases and J by 2 bases, with 17 bases between them. CDR1 and CDR2 (germline): SGHNT, YENEEA. CDR3 DNA sequence: TGTGCCAGCAGTTCGGGGACGAACCCTACCTACGAGCAGTACTTC. Amino acids: CASSSGTNPTYEQYF.

This rearrangement joins TRBV5-1 to TRBJ2-7; 12 nucleotides match TRBD2. This CDR3 comprises 16 residues. Germline V CDR1 and CDR2: SGHRS, YFSETQ. The ends lost 3 bases at V and 5 bases at J; junction bases unmatched: 9. The DNA of the CDR3 is TGCGCCAGCAGCTCGGTTTACTCTAGCGGGGGGGACGAGCAGTACTTC. It yields the protein CASSSVYSSGGDEQYF.

The chain carries TRBV3-1 (or the pseudogene TRBV3-2) and TRBJ1-1; D remains ambiguous. The CDR3 consists of 13 residues. Germline CDR1 is LGHDT and CDR2 is YNNKEL (reference sequence). V gave up 1 base and J gave up 2 bases, with 5 bases separating them. The chain's CDR3 is CASSQAINTEAFF. The CDR3 DNA reads as TGTGCCAGCAGCCAAGCGATAAACACTGAAGCTTTCTTT.

In DNA, the CDR3 is TGTGCCAGCAGCAACCGGGACACTGAAGCTTTCTTT. Its protein product is CASSNRDTEAFF. The chain combines TRBV5-8 with TRBJ1-1; no reliable D call. This CDR3 has 12 residues. Trimming cost V 4 bases and J 3 bases, with 7 bases left between them. The germline V gene has CDR1 SGHTS and CDR2 YDEGEE.

The J gene is TRBJ1-2, the V gene TRBV6-5; D is unclear. The germline V and J ends were trimmed by 0 bases and 4 bases, with 6 bases remaining between them. Germline lookup yields CDR1 MNHEY and CDR2 SVGAGI. CDR3 size: 13 residues. CDR3 bases: TGTGCCAGCAGTTACTCGGCAAGCTATGGCTACACCTTC. Translating gives CASSYSASYGYTF.

The chain joins TRBV19 to TRBJ2-1; no clear D gene. Germline V CDR1 and CDR2: LNHDA, SQIVND (reference sequence). The CDR3 has 16 amino acids. The V gene lost 1 base and the J gene lost 0 bases, with 10 bases spanning the gap. This CDR3 reads CASSIGVPSSYNEQFF. The CDR3 DNA follows: TGTGCCAGTAGTATAGGGGTCCCGAGCTCCTACAATGAGCAGTTCTTC.

V is TRBV19 and J is TRBJ1-2; 9 bases are a match to TRBD1. The CDR3 length is 16 residues. CDR1 and CDR2 (germline): LNHDA, SQIVND (reference sequence). After removal of 5 bases from V and 7 bases from J, the junction contained 14 bases not matched to a gene. CDR3 sequence: CASSDNRGRVSSGYTF. CDR3 coding DNA: TGTGCCAGTAGTGACAACAGGGGGCGAGTCTCCAGTGGCTACACCTTC.

V and J are TRBV7-6 and TRBJ2-3; D is possibly TRBD2 (7 bases). This CDR3 is built from 15 residues. V was pared by 5 bases and J by 2 bases, with 14 bases between. The germline V gene has CDR1 SGHVS and CDR2 FNYEAQ. The CDR3 region has the DNA TGTGCCAGCAGCCGAAGGGGGGGGATCACAGATACGCAGTATTTT. It yields the protein CASSRRGGITDTQYF.

The chain combines TRBV27 with TRBJ2-7, with 9 nucleotides matching TRBD2. After removal of 1 base from V and 4 bases from J, the junction contained 2 bases not matched to a gene. Germline V gene sequence: CDR1 MNHEY, CDR2 SMNVEV (reference sequence). The CDR3 runs 14 residues. CDR3 nucleotides: TGTGCCAGCAGTTTATATAGCGGGGGTTACGAGCAGTACTTC. This sequence encodes CASSLYSGGYEQYF.

This sequence joins TRBV6-5 and TRBJ2-1, with D tentatively TRBD1 (6 bases). The CDR3 runs to 15 residues. The ends were cut back, 6 bases at V and 5 bases at J, with 17 bases in the middle. Germline V gene data show CDR1 as MNHEY and CDR2 as SVGAGI. CDR3 nucleotide sequence: TGTGCCAGCAGCCCAATCACTACAGGGAACAATGAGCAGTTCTTC. It is translated as CASSPITTGNNEQFF.

The chain carries TRBV6-2 or TRBV6-3 and TRBJ1-2, with 8 nucleotides matching TRBD1. V shed 2 bases, J shed 2 bases, and the junction held 4 bases outside the gene matches. The germline gives CDR1 MNHEY, CDR2 SVGEGT. The CDR3 contains 15 residues. The CDR3 nucleotides are TGTGCCAGCAGTTACCCTAGGACAGGGAACTATGGCTACACCTTC. It yields the protein CASSYPRTGNYGYTF.

V is TRBV6-2 or TRBV6-3 and J is TRBJ2-7, with D hard to call. CDR1 MNHEY and CDR2 SVGEGT come from the germline V gene. The CDR3 totals 17 residues. V shed 0 bases and J shed 3 bases, with 18 bases lying between them. Here the CDR3 reads CASSYSRLPTRHYEQYF. CDR3 coding DNA: TGTGCCAGCAGTTACTCGAGGCTCCCAACCCGGCACTACGAGCAGTACTTC.

The chain uses TRBV2 and TRBJ1-2; no definite D call. Germline CDR1 is SNHLY and CDR2 is FYNNEI. V lost 5 bases to trimming and J lost 5 bases, with 12 bases between them. The CDR3 sequence is 13 residues long. The CDR3 sequence is CASSSSEAYGYTF. The CDR3 region has the DNA TGTGCCAGCAGTTCTAGCGAGGCTTATGGCTACACCTTC.

The chain is built from TRBV5-1 and TRBJ2-1, with 8 bases identical to TRBD2. Per germline, CDR1 SGHRS and CDR2 YFSETQ. CDR3 length: 17 amino acids. V dropped 0 bases and J dropped 0; count of bases not matched to a gene: 5. In DNA, the CDR3 is TGCGCCAGCAGCTTGGTCGGCGGGGGGACCTCCTACAATGAGCAGTTCTTC. Translated, it gives CASSLVGGGTSYNEQFF.